Reported below is one TCR beta chain. Its antigen is unknown. Assay used: immunoSEQ multiplex PCR; TCRdb lists only in-frame clones, some missing. The sample carries about 90,000 clones, approximately 91% recorded once. This specimen comes from a study of OX40 agonist ivuxolimab in advanced cancers. Background on the study: Patients were treated with intravenous ivuxolimab, dosed at 0.01 to 10 mg/kg and infused every 2 weeks. The study's findings and limits: There were, on average, more expanded clones in CD8+ T cells than in CD4+.

The junction had 6 bases not matched to a gene; V was cut back by 0 bases and J by 7 bases. The CDR3 sequence is 15 residues long. Germline V lookup: CDR1 SGHKS, CDR2 YYEKEE (reference sequence). The sample was CD4+ or CD8+ T cells sorted from blood, taken in a trial of the OX40 agonist ivuxolimab. The TCR sequence derives from an adult with an advanced solid tumor such as melanoma, head and neck, liver or kidney cancer. The rearrangement links TRBV5-5 to TRBJ2-1; TRBD2 matches 8 bases. CDR3 amino acids: CASSLEGLGRNEQFF. CDR3 coding DNA: TGTGCCAGCAGCTTGGAGGGACTAGGTAGGAATGAGCAGTTCTTC.